The 19 T cell receptor beta chains below come from one sample, sequenced in a study of Graves' ophthalmopathy and Graves' hyperthyroidism. CDR3 regions of TCR beta were amplified from RNA transcripts. Second-round multiplex PCR followed a first-round RT-PCR using HTBI primers. TCRdb recomputed calls from the multiplex PCR reads with MiXCR, one row per CDR3 protein. The profile shows hundreds of thousands of distinct CDR3 sequences, roughly 39% of them singletons. Material: peripheral blood. Receptors were obtained from an adult man with Graves' ophthalmopathy.

This clonotype was seen many times. The chain combines TRBV7-8 with TRBJ1-5, with D possibly TRBD1 on 5 matching bases. The CDR3 totals 17 residues. Germline CDR1 SGHVS, CDR2 FQNEAQ. With 1 base removed from V and 4 bases from J, the gap between germline ends came to 17 bases. Written as DNA, the CDR3 is TGTGCCAGCAGCTTAGGTCCGGAGGGGAGCGGGAATCAGCCCCAGCATTTT. Translation: CASSLGPEGSGNQPQHF. The full variable domain, in which reference TRBV7-8 and TRBJ1-5 provide the parts outside the CDR3, is GAGVSQSPRYKVAKRGQDVALRCDPISGHVSLFWYQQALGQGPEFLTYFQNEAQLDKSGLPSDRFFAERPEGSVSTLKIQRTQQEDSAVYLCASSLGPEGSGNQPQHFGDGTRLSIL.

Only a few counts were recorded for this clonotype. The chain combines TRBV6-5 with TRBJ2-7; 9 bases agree with TRBD1. The CDR3 length is 15 residues. CDR1 is MNHEY, CDR2 SVGAGI, per germline. The J segment lost 4 bases and the V segment lost 8 bases, leaving 12 bases of the junction unmatched. CDR3 amino acids: CASVLGTGKNYEQYF. The CDR3 DNA sequence: TGTGCCAGCGTGCTAGGGACAGGGAAAAATTACGAGCAGTACTTC.

This clonotype was picked up many times. This rearrangement joins TRBV20-1 to TRBJ1-2; no definite D call. CDR1 is DFQATT and CDR2 is SNEGSKA in the germline V gene (reference sequence). Trimming took 6 bases from V and 3 from J, leaving 17 bases between them. The CDR3 is 14 residues long. The CDR3 DNA follows: TGCAGTGCCCCGATAAGTCCGGGAGACTATGGCTACACCTTC. This gives the protein CSAPISPGDYGYTF.

This clonotype has ten or more counts. An end of the junction does not agree with germline; a read error may underlie this. The V and J genes are TRBV5-1 and TRBJ2-5; D gene uncertain. The CDR3 extends over 12 amino acids. CDR1 SGHRS and CDR2 YFSETQ come from the germline V gene. The CDR3 protein is CASSSGQETQYF. CDR3 coding DNA: TGTGCCAGCAGCTCCGGGCAAGAGACCCAGTACTTC.

This clonotype was counted ten times or more. The chain has TRBV7-9 and TRBJ1-2; D gene ambiguous. Per the germline V gene, CDR1 is SEHNR and CDR2 is FQNEAQ (reference sequence). The CDR3 covers 12 residues. Trimming took 3 bases from V and 5 from J, leaving 7 bases between them. This chain's CDR3 is CASSLQSYGYTF. The CDR3 DNA is TGTGCCAGCAGCTTGCAGTCTTATGGCTACACCTTC.

The chain has TRBV5-1 and TRBJ2-5, with D unresolved. The V end lost 0 bases, the J end lost 1 base, and 7 bases lay between the germline ends. CDR1 is SGHRS and CDR2 is YFSETQ in the germline V gene. This CDR3 is 14 amino acids long. In DNA form, the CDR3 reads TGCGCCAGCAGCTTGGGTGACACCCAAGAGACCCAGTACTTC. Translated, it gives CASSLGDTQETQYF.

This clonotype was picked up many times. The V call is TRBV6-1, the J call TRBJ1-5; D unclear. Germline V gene data show CDR1 as MNHNS and CDR2 as SASEGT. The ends were cut back, 6 bases at V and 9 bases at J, with 9 bases in the middle. The CDR3 extends over 11 amino acids. The CDR3 DNA is TGTGCCAGCAGGGAGAGCTGGCCCCAGCATTTT. Translated: CASRESWPQHF.

To note about this clonotype: This clone may be a read error of a much larger clone one base away. This sequence joins TRBV2 and TRBJ2-7; D not certain. This CDR3 contains 11 residues. CDR1 and CDR2 from the germline V gene are SNHLY and FYNNEI. V lost 6 bases, J lost 2 bases, and 5 bases lay in between. CDR3 DNA: TGTGCCAGCAGGCCGACCTACGAGCAGTACTTC. Protein sequence: CASRPTYEQYF.

Regarding this clonotype: A read error is possible here, since a much larger clone lies one base away. This chain joins TRBV4-1 and TRBJ1-6; maybe TRBD1 (5 bases). Trimming removed 4 bases from V and 10 bases from J, with 5 bases in between. In germline, CDR1 is MGHRA, CDR2 YSYEKL. The CDR3 is made up of 11 amino acids. CDR3 nucleotides: TGCGCCAGCAGCCCAGGGTCACCCCTCCACTTT. This sequence encodes CASSPGSPLHF.

As DNA, the CDR3 is TGCGCCAGCAGCAAAGGCGAAACTAACTATGGCTACACCTTC. Encoded protein: CASSKGETNYGYTF. The chain employs TRBV5-1 and TRBJ1-2; D gene ambiguous. Trimming cost V 4 bases and J 0 bases, with 10 bases left between them. Germline loops: CDR1 SGHRS, CDR2 YFSETQ. CDR3 size: 14 residues.

This clonotype was counted ten times or more. The chain couples TRBV11-1 to TRBJ2-2; 11 bases agree with TRBD2. The CDR3 is made up of 16 amino acids. V dropped 7 bases and J dropped 0; count of bases not matched to a gene: 4. CDR1 is SGHAT, CDR2 FQDESV, per germline (reference sequence). CDR3 coding DNA: TGTGCCAGCACCAAACTAGCGGGAGCGAACACCGGGGAGCTGTTTTTT. Its translation is CASTKLAGANTGELFF.

About this clonotype: The conserved closing phenylalanine or tryptophan is absent in this CDR3, likely reflecting a read error. The chain carries TRBV20-1 and TRBJ2-5; possibly TRBD2 for D (6 bases). The CDR3 consists of 12 residues. Trimming removed 5 bases from V and 1 base from J, with 8 bases in between. Germline V gene lookup returns CDR1 DFQATT and CDR2 SNEGSKA (reference sequence). CDR3 sequence reads: CSAQTSQETQYC. The CDR3 coding sequence is TGCAGTGCTCAGACTAGCCAAGAGACCCAGTACTGC.

A remark on this clonotype: This may come from a read error, since a much larger clone is one base off. This sequence joins TRBV29-1 and TRBJ2-7; 11 positions match TRBD1. The CDR3 contains 13 residues. Germline V gene sequence: CDR1 SQVTM, CDR2 ANQGSEA. The DNA of the CDR3 is TGCAACGTTGGAGGGACAGGGGGTGCCGAGCAGTACTTC. It specifies CNVGGTGGAEQYF.

On this clonotype: Relative to the germline gene, one junction end is altered; a read error may explain this. The chain uses TRBV10-3 and TRBJ2-7; D is ambiguous. Germline V lookup: CDR1 ENHRY, CDR2 SYGVKD. The CDR3 has 15 amino acids. DNA for the CDR3: TGTGCCAGCAGTTACTCCTCCGACCCCCCCTACGAGCAGTACTTC. This encodes CASSYSSDPPYEQYF.

The J gene is TRBJ1-1, the V gene TRBV5-1; D is unclear. Germline CDR1 and CDR2: SGHRS and YFSETQ. Trimming shortened V by 0 bases and J by 7 bases, and 16 bases separated the two germline ends. The CDR3 runs to 15 residues. The CDR3 region has the DNA TGCGCCAGCAGCTTGGCCGGAGGGTCCTATGGTGAAGCTTTCTTT. This sequence encodes CASSLAGGSYGEAFF.

The chain couples TRBV7-8 to TRBJ2-7; the D call may be TRBD1 or TRBD2 (5 bases each). This CDR3 region has 12 residues. Trimming took 5 bases from V and 5 from J, leaving 10 bases between them. The germline gives CDR1 SGHVS, CDR2 FQNEAQ. The CDR3 protein is CASSPTGHEQYF. The CDR3 coding sequence is TGTGCCAGCAGCCCTACGGGACACGAGCAGTACTTC.

At least ten counts were recorded for this clonotype. This sequence joins TRBV7-9 and TRBJ1-6; D unclear. Trimming took off 4 bases at V and 19 bases at J, with 14 bases between the two ends. This CDR3 comprises 11 residues. CDR1 and CDR2 (germline): SEHNR, FQNEAQ (reference sequence). CDR3 in amino acids: CASSSSHQVHF. In DNA, the CDR3 is TGTGCCAGCAGCTCGTCTCATCAAGTGCACTTT.

The table lists this clonotype with many counts. The V gene is TRBV2, the J gene TRBJ1-1, with D unresolved. CDR3 length: 12 residues. CDR1 is SNHLY, CDR2 FYNNEI, per germline. Trimming cost V 7 bases and J 0 bases, with 6 bases left between them. The CDR3 region is CASTRLNTEAFF. The DNA of the CDR3 is TGTGCCAGCACACGGCTGAACACTGAAGCTTTCTTT.

In this sample, this clonotype turned up many times. This chain connects TRBV20-1 to TRBJ1-2; no firm D call. This CDR3 region has 17 residues. V gave up 0 bases and J gave up 4 bases, with 21 bases separating them. Germline CDR1 is DFQATT and CDR2 is SNEGSKA (reference sequence). For the CDR3, the DNA is TGCAGTGCTAGAGAAAGTCACGGCATGGGTTGGGGCTATGGCTACACCTTC. This encodes CSARESHGMGWGYGYTF.